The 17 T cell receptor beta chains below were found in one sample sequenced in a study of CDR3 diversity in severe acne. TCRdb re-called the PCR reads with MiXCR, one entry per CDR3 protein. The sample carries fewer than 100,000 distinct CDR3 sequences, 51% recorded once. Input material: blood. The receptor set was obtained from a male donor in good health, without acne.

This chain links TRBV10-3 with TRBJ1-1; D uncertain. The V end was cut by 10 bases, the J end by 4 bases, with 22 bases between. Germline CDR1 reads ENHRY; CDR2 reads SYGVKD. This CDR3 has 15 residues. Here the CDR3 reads CATVDNPRMGTEAFF. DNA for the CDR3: TGTGCCACCGTCGACAACCCTCGTATGGGCACTGAAGCTTTCTTT.

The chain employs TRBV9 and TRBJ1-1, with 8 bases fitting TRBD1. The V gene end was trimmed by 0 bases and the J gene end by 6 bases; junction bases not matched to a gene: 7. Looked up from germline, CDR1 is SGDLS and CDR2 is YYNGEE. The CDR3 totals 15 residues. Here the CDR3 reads CASSVERGQVSEAFF. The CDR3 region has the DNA TGTGCCAGCAGCGTAGAGAGGGGACAGGTCTCTGAAGCTTTCTTT.

DNA of the CDR3: TGTGCCAGTAGGCTAGGGAGCAATCAGCCCCAGCATTTT. Amino acids: CASRLGSNQPQHF. The chain links TRBV25-1 to TRBJ1-5; D call uncertain. The germline CDR1 and CDR2 sequences are MGHDK and SYGVNS. Trimming left V 9 bases short and J 1 base short, with 10 bases between. The CDR3 extends over 13 amino acids.

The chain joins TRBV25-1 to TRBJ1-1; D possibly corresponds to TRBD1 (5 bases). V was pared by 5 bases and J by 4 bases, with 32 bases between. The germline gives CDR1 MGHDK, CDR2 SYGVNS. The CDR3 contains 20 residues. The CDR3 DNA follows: TGTGCCAGCAGTTACTCCTCGACGGCAGGGCGAAGGACCAGAGGCACTGAAGCTTTCTTT. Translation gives CASSYSSTAGRRTRGTEAFF.

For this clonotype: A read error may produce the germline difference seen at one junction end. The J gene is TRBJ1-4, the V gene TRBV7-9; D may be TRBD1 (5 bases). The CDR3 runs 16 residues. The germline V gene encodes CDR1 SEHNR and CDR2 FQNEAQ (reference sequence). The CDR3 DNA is TGCGCCAGCAGCCAAGTACTAGCGGAGGGGCGTGAAAAACTGTTTTTT. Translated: CASSQVLAEGREKLFF.

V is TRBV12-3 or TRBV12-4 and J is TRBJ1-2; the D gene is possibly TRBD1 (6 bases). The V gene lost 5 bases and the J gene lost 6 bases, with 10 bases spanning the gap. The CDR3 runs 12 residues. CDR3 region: CASSTNRDGYTF. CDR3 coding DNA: TGTGCCAGCAGTACGAACAGGGATGGCTACACCTTC.

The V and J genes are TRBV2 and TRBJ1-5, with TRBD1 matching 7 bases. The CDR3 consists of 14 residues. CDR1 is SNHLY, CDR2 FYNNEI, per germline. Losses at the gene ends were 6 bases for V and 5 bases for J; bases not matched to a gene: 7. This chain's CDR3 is CASSETGIHQPQHF. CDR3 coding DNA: TGTGCCAGCAGCGAGACAGGGATCCATCAGCCCCAGCATTTT. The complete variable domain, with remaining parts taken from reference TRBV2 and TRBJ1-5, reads EPEVTQTPSHQVTQMGQEVILRCVPISNHLYFYWYRQILGQKVEFLVSFYNNEISEKSEIFDDQFSVERPDGSNFTLKIRSTKLEDSAMYFCASSETGIHQPQHFGDGTRLSIL.

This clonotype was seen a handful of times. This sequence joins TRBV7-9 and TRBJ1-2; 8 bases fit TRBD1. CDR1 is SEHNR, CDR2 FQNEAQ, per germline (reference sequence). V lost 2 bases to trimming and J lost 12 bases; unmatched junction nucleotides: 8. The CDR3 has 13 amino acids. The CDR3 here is CASSLTEGTGDTF. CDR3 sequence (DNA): TGTGCCAGCAGCTTAACCGAAGGGACAGGAGACACCTTC.

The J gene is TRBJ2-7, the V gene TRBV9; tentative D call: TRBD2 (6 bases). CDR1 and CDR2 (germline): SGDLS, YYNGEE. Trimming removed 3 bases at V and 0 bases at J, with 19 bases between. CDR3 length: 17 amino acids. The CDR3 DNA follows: TGTGCCAGCAGCGCCCGACTAGGACGGAGAGGCTCCTACGAGCAGTACTTC. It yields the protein CASSARLGRRGSYEQYF. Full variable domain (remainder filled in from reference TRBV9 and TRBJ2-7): DSGVTQTPKHLITATGQRVTLRCSPRSGDLSVYWYQQSLDQGLQFLIQYYNGEERAKGNILERFSAQQFPDLHSELNLSSLELGDSALYFCASSARLGRRGSYEQYFGPGTRLTVT.

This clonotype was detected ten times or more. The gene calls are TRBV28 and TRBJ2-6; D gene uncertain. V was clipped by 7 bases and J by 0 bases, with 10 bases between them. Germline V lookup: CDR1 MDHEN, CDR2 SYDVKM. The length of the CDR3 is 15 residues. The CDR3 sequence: CASTPYGSGANVLTF. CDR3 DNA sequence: TGTGCCAGCACCCCTTACGGCTCTGGGGCCAACGTCCTGACTTTC.

The CDR3 coding sequence is TGTGCCAGTAGTTCGGACAGGGTCAATCAGCCCCAGCATTTT. It is translated as CASSSDRVNQPQHF. J is TRBJ1-5 and V is TRBV19, with 8 bases fitting TRBD1. CDR3 length: 14 amino acids. CDR1 and CDR2 from the germline V gene are LNHDA and SQIVND (reference sequence). Trimming took 5 bases from V and 3 from J; bases not matched to a gene: 3.

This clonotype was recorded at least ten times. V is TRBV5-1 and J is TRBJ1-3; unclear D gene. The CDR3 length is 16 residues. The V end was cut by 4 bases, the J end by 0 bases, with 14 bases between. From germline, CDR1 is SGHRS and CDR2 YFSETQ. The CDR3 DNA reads TGCGCCAGCAGCATCGCCGGCGGAGACTCTGGAAACACCATATATTTT. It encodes CASSIAGGDSGNTIYF. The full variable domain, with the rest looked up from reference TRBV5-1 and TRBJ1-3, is KAGVTQTPRYLIKTRGQQVTLSCSPISGHRSVSWYQQTPGQGLQFLFEYFSETQRNKGNFPGRFSGRQFSNSRSEMNVSTLELGDSALYLCASSIAGGDSGNTIYFGEGSWLTVV.

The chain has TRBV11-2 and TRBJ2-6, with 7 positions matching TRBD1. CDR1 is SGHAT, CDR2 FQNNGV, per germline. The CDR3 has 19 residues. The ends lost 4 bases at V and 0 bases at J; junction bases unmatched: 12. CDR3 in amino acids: CASSSLPGQSFSGANVLTF. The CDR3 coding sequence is TGTGCCAGCAGCTCCCTACCGGGACAGTCGTTCTCTGGGGCCAACGTCCTGACTTTC.

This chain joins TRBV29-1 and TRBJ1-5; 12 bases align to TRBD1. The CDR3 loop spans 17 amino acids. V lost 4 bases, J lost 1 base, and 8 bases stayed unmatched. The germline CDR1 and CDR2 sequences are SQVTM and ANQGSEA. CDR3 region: CSVAGQGAGGSNQPQHF. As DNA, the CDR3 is TGCAGCGTTGCGGGACAGGGGGCCGGAGGGAGCAATCAGCCCCAGCATTTT.

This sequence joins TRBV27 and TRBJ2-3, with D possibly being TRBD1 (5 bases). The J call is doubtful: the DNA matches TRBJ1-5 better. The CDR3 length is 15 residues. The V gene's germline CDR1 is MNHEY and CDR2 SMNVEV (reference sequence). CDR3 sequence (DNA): TGTGCCAGCAGTTTTGGGACTAGGAAAGAAGATACGCAGCATTTT. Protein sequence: CASSFGTRKEDTQHF.

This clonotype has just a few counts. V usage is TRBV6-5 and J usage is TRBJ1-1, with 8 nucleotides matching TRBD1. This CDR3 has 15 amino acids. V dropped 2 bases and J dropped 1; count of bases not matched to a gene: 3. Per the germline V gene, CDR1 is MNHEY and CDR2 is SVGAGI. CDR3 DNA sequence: TGTGCCAGCAGTTACGGCAGGGGGCAGAACACTGAAGCTTTCTTT. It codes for CASSYGRGQNTEAFF.

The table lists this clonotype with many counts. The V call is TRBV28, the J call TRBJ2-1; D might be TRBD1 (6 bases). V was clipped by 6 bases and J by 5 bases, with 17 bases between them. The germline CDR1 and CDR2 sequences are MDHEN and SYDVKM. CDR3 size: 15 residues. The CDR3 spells CASSPGQGFNNEQFF. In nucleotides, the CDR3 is TGTGCCAGCAGCCCGGGACAAGGGTTTAACAATGAGCAGTTCTTC.